These 12 T cell receptor beta chains were sequenced from one sample in a study of early T cells in non-severe SARS-CoV-2 infection. One entry per CDR3 protein results from TCRdb running MiXCR on the 5' RACE reads. The data show over 85,000 distinct CDR3 sequences, around a sixth seen once. Material: whole blood. The source is an adult who was a healthcare worker with PCR-confirmed SARS-CoV-2 infection or an uninfected control (not recorded which).

The genes are TRBV6-5 and TRBJ1-3, with 7 bases lining up with TRBD1. Germline values: CDR1 MNHEY, CDR2 SVGAGI. V was clipped by 5 bases and J by 0 bases; unmatched bases: 4. The CDR3 is 15 amino acids. CDR3 in DNA: TGTGCCAGCAGTAGGGGGACAGACTCTGGAAACACCATATATTTT. It encodes CASSRGTDSGNTIYF.

The table lists this clonotype with a few counts. This chain connects TRBV5-4 to TRBJ2-5; no definite D call. The CDR3 consists of 14 residues. CDR1 is SGHNT and CDR2 is YYREEE in the germline V gene (reference sequence). With 3 bases removed from V and 4 bases from J, the gap between germline ends came to 13 bases. The CDR3 coding sequence is TGTGCCAGCAGCTCTTATTCAGAAGGAGAGACCCAGTACTTC. This gives the protein CASSSYSEGETQYF. The complete variable domain, with remaining parts taken from reference TRBV5-4 and TRBJ2-5, reads ETGVTQSPTHLIKTRGQQVTLRCSSQSGHNTVSWYQQALGQGPQFIFQYYREEENGRGNFPPRFSGLQFPNYSSELNVNALELDDSALYLCASSSYSEGETQYFGPGTRLLVL.

This clonotype has only a few counts. The chain recombines TRBV29-1 with TRBJ1-1, with D uncertain. The CDR3 covers 13 residues. V was cut by 6 bases and J by 0 bases, with 11 bases left in between. Germline CDR1 and CDR2: SQVTM and ANQGSEA. The CDR3 sequence is CSVQGLMNTEAFF. The CDR3, as DNA: TGCAGCGTCCAAGGACTGATGAACACTGAAGCTTTCTTT.

The V gene is TRBV7-2, the J gene TRBJ1-1; D might be TRBD1 (6 bases). CDR3 length equals 13 residues. In germline, CDR1 is SGHTA, CDR2 FQGNSA. V was shortened by 5 bases and J by 1 base, with 8 bases between the two germline ends. CDR3 nucleotide sequence: TGTGCCAGCAGCGGACAGCCGAACACTGAAGCTTTCTTT. Residues: CASSGQPNTEAFF.

This clonotype was recorded a few times. This chain uses TRBV3-1 with TRBJ2-7; 8 nucleotides line up with TRBD2. The CDR3 consists of 15 residues. The germline V gene encodes CDR1 LGHDT and CDR2 YNNKEL (reference sequence). V lost 3 bases to trimming and J lost 4 bases; unmatched junction nucleotides: 8. The CDR3: CASSQPGAGVYEQYF. The DNA for the CDR3 is TGTGCCAGCAGCCAGCCCGGAGCGGGAGTGTACGAGCAGTACTTC.

The V and J genes are TRBV7-9 and TRBJ2-7, with a tentative D call TRBD1 (5 bases). CDR1 SEHNR and CDR2 FQNEAQ come from the germline V gene (reference sequence). Trimming removed 5 bases at V and 4 bases at J, with 21 bases between. This CDR3 has 16 residues. The CDR3: CASSQPPGRGQYEQYF. DNA of the CDR3: TGTGCCAGCAGCCAACCCCCGGGCAGAGGACAATACGAGCAGTACTTC. The full variable domain, completed using reference TRBV7-9 and TRBJ2-7, is DTGVSQNPRHKITKRGQNVTFRCDPISEHNRLYWYRQTLGQGPEFLTYFQNEAQLEKSRLLSDRFSAERPKGSFSTLEIQRTEQGDSAMYLCASSQPPGRGQYEQYFGPGTRLTVT.

The rearrangement uses TRBV28 and TRBJ1-5, with no clear D. Germline V gene data show CDR1 as MDHEN and CDR2 as SYDVKM. The CDR3 is 15 residues long. V was trimmed by 8 bases and J by 4 bases, leaving 18 bases between them. The CDR3 protein is CASGSVTHYNQPQHF. CDR3 nucleotides: TGTGCCAGCGGTTCGGTGACACATTATAATCAGCCCCAGCATTTT.

The chain combines TRBV30 with TRBJ1-6, with unresolved D. CDR3 length: 17 residues. From germline, CDR1 is GTSNPN and CDR2 SVGIG (reference sequence). V shed 3 bases and J shed 2 bases, with 17 bases lying between them. The CDR3 sequence is CAWSTSLRTAYNSPLHF. In DNA form, the CDR3 reads TGTGCCTGGAGCACTTCACTTCGGACGGCCTATAATTCACCCCTCCACTTT.

This clonotype was counted many times. This chain uses TRBV18 with TRBJ2-7; 7 positions agree with TRBD1. The V gene end was trimmed by 1 base and the J gene end by 5 bases; junction bases not matched to a gene: 8. CDR3 length: 15 residues. CDR1 is KGHSH, CDR2 LQKENI, per germline. The CDR3 coding sequence is TGTGCCAGCTCACCACGAGGAGACAGGGTTCACGAGCAGTACTTC. Its translation is CASSPRGDRVHEQYF.

This clonotype occurred many times. The rearrangement joins TRBV4-1 to TRBJ2-7; 8 positions agree with TRBD1. The CDR3 is 15 residues long. Germline CDR1 is MGHRA and CDR2 is YSYEKL. Losses at the gene ends were 0 bases for V and 3 bases for J; bases not matched to a gene: 4. CDR3: CASSQEPGGIYEQYF. The CDR3 DNA sequence: TGCGCCAGCAGCCAAGAACCAGGGGGCATCTACGAGCAGTACTTC.

As for this clonotype: One end of the junction varies from germline; a read error may be responsible. The chain has TRBV7-7 and TRBJ2-2; 9 positions match TRBD2. Germline CDR1 is SSHAT and CDR2 is FNYEAQ (reference sequence). The CDR3 is 15 residues long. The CDR3 DNA is TGTGCTAGCAGTCCGACTAGCGGATACACCGGGGAGCTGTTTTTT. Encoded protein: CASSPTSGYTGELFF.

This clonotype turned up a few times. The chain employs TRBV11-2 and TRBJ1-5, with D possibly being TRBD1 (5 bases). V lost 4 bases and J 7 bases, leaving 11 bases between the germline ends. Looked up from germline, CDR1 is SGHAT and CDR2 is FQNNGV. The CDR3 sequence is 13 residues long. The CDR3 DNA follows: TGTGCCAGCAGCTCGACAGAAAAGCAGCCCCAGCATTTT. Translated, it gives CASSSTEKQPQHF.